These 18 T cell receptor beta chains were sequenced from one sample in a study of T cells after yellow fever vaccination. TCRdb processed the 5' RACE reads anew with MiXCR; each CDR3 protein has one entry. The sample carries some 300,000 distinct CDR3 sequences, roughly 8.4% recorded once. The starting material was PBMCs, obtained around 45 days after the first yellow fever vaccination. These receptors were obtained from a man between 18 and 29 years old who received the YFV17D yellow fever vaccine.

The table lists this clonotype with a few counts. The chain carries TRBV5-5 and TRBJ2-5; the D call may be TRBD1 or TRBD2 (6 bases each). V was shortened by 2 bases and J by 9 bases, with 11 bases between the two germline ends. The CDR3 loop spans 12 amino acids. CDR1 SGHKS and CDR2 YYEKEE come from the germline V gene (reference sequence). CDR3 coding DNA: TGTGCCAGCAGCTTTGGAGGGGGTGCCCAGTACTTC. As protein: CASSFGGGAQYF.

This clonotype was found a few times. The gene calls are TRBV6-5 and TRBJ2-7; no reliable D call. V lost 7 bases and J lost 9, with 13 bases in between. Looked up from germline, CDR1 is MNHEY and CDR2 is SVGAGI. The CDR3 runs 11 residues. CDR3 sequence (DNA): TGTGCCAGCACCGCTGGCAGGTTGCAGTACTTC. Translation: CASTAGRLQYF.

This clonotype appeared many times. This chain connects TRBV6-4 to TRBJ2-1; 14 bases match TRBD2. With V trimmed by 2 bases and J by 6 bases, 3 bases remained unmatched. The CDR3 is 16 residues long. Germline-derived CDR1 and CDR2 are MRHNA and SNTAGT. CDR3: CASSDGTSGGPNEQFF. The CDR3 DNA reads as TGTGCCAGCAGTGACGGGACTAGCGGGGGTCCCAATGAGCAGTTCTTC.

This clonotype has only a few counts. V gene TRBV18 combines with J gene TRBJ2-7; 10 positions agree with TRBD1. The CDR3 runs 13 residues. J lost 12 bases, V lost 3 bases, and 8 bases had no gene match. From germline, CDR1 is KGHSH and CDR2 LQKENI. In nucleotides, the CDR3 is TGTGCCAGCTCACCGTGGGACAGGGGCTATTCGTACTTC. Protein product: CASSPWDRGYSYF.

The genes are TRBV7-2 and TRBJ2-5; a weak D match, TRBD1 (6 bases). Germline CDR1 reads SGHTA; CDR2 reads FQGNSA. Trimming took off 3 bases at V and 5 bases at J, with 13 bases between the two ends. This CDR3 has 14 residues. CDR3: CASSFQGMGETQYF. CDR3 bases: TGTGCCAGCAGCTTTCAGGGGATGGGGGAGACCCAGTACTTC.

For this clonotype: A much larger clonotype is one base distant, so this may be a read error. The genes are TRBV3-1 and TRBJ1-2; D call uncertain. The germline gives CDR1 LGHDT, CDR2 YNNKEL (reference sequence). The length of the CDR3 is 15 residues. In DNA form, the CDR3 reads TGTGCCAGCAGCCAAGATCTGGGCAGCGTCTATGGCTACATCTTC. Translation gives CASSQDLGSVYGYIF.

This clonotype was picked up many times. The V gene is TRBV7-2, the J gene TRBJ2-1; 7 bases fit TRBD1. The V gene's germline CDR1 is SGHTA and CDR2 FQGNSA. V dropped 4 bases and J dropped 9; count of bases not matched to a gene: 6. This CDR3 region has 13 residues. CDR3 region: CASSYPRQGEQFF. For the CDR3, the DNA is TGTGCCAGCAGCTACCCTCGACAGGGTGAGCAGTTCTTC.

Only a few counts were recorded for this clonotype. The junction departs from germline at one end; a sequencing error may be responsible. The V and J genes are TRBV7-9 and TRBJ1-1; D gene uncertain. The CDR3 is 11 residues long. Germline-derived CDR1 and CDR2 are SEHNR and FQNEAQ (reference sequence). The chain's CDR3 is CASSLEQIVDF. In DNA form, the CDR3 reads TGTGCCAGCAGCTTAGAACAGATCGTTGACTTT.

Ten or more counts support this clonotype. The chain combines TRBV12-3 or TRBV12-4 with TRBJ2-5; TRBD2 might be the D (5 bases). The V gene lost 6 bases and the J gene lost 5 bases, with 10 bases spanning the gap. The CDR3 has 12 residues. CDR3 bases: TGTGCCAGCAGGCTAGGCGGGGAGACCCAGTACTTC. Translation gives CASRLGGETQYF.

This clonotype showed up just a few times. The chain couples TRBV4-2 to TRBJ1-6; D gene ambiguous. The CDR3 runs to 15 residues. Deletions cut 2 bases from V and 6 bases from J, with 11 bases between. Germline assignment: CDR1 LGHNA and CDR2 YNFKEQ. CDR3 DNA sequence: TGTGCCAGCAGCCAATATATAGCTAGTAATTCACCCCTCCACTTT. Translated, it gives CASSQYIASNSPLHF.

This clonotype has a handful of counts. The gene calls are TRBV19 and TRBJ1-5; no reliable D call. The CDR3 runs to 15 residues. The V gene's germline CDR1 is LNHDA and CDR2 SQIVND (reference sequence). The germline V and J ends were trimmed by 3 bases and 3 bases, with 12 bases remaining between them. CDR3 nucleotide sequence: TGTGCCAGTAGTATCTCAATTGGGAACAATCAGCCCCAGCATTTT. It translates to CASSISIGNNQPQHF.

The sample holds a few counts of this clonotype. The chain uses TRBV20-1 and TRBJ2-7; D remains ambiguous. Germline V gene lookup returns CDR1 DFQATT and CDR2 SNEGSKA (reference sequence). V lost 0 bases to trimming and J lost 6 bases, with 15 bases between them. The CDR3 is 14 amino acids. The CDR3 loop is CSARDESLLREQYF. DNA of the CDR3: TGCAGTGCTAGAGATGAATCCTTGTTGCGCGAGCAGTACTTC.

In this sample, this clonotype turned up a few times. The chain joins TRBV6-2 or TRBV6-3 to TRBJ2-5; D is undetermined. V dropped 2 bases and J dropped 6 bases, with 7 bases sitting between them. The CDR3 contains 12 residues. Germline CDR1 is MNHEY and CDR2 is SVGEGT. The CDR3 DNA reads TGTGCCAGCAGTTACCGAGTCAAGACCCAGTACTTC. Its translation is CASSYRVKTQYF.

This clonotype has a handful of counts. CDR3 DNA: TGTGTCATTCGCGGGGGCCGCTCCTACGAGCAGTACTTC. Protein product: CVIRGGRSYEQYF. The chain joins TRBV21-1 to TRBJ2-7; the DNA was not compared with TRBD1, the D call given in the table. TRBV21-1 is assigned pseudogene status. This CDR3 is 13 amino acids long.

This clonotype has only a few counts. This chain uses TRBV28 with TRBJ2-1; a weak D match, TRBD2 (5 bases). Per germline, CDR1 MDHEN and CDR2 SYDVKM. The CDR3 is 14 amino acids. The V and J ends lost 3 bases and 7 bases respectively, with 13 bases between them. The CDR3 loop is CASSLLALVNEQFF. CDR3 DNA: TGTGCCAGCAGTTTGCTAGCCTTGGTGAATGAGCAGTTCTTC.

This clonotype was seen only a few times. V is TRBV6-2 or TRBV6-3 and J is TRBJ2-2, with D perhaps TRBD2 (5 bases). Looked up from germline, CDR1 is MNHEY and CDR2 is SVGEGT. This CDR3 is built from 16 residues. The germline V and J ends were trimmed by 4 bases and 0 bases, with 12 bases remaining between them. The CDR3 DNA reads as TGTGCCAGCAGTTTCCCCGGGGAGACGAACACCGGGGAGCTGTTTTTT. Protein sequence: CASSFPGETNTGELFF.

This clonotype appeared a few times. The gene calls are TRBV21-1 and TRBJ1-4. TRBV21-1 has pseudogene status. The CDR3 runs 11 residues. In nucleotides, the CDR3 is TGTGCCAGCAGCAACACGTCCAAACTGTTTTTT. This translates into CASSNTSKLFF.

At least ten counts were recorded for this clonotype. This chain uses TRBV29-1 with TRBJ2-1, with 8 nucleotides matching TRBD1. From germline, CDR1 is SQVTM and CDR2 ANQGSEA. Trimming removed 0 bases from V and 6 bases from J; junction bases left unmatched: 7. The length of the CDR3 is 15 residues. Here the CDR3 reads CSVEERDRWGNEQFF. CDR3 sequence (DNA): TGCAGCGTTGAAGAGCGGGACAGGTGGGGCAATGAGCAGTTCTTC.